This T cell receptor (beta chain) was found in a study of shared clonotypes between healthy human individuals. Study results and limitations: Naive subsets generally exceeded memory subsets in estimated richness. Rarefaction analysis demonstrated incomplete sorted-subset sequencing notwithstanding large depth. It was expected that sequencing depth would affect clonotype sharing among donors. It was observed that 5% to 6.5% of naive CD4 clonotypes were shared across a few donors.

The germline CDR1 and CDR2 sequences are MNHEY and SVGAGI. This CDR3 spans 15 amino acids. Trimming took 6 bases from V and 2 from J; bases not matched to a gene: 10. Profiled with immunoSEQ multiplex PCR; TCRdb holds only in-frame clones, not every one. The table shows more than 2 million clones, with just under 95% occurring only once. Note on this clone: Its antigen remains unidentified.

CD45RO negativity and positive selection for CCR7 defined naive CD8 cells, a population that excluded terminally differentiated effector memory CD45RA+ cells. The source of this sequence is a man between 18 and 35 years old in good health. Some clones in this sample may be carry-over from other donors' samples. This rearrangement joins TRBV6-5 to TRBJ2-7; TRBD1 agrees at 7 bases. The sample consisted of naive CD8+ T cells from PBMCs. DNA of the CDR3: TGTGCCAGCAGGTTTGATATAGGGACAGCCTACGAGCAGTACTTC. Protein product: CASRFDIGTAYEQYF.